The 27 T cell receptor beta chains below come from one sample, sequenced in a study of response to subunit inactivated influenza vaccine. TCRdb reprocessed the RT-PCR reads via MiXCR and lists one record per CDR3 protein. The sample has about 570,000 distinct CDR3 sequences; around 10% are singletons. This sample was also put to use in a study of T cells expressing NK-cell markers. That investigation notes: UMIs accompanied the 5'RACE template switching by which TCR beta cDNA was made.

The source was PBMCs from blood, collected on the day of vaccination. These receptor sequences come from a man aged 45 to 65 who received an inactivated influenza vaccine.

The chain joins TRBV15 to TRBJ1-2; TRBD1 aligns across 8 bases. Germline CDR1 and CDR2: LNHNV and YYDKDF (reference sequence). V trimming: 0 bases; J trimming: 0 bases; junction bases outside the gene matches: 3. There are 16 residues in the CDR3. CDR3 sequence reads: CATSRDGTGANYGYTF. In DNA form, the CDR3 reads TGTGCCACCAGCAGAGACGGGACAGGAGCTAACTATGGCTACACCTTC. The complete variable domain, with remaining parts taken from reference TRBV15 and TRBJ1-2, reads DAMVIQNPRYQVTQFGKPVTLSCSQTLNHNVMYWYQQKSSQAPKLLFHYYDKDFNNEADTPDNFQSRRPNTSFCFLDIRSPGLGDTAMYLCATSRDGTGANYGYTFGSGTRLTVV.

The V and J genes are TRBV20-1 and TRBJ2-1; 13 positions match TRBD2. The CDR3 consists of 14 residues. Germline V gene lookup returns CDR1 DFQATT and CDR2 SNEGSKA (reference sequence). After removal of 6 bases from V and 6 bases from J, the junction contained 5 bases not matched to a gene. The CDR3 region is CSAMGTSGINEQFF. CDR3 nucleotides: TGCAGTGCCATGGGGACTAGCGGGATCAATGAGCAGTTCTTC.

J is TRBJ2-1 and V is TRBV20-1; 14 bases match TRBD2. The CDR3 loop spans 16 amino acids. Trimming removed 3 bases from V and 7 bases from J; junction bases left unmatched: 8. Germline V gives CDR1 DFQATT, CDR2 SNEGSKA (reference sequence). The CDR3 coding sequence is TGCAGTGCTAGCGGGACTAGCGGGAGATCCGCGAATGAGCAGTTCTTC. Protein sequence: CSASGTSGRSANEQFF.

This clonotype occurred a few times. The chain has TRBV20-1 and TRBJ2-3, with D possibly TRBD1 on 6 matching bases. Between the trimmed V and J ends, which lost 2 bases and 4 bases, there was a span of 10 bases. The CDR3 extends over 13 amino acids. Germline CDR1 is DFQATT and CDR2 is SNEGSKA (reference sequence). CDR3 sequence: CSARQGPSDTQYF. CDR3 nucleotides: TGCAGTGCTAGACAGGGGCCGTCAGATACGCAGTATTTT.

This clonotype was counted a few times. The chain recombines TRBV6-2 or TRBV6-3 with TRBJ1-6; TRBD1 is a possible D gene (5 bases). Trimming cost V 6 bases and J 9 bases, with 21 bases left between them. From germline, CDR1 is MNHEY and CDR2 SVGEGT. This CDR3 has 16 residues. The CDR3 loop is CASSSSGGVGASPLHF. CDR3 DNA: TGTGCCAGCAGCTCTTCGGGGGGTGTTGGTGCTTCACCCCTCCACTTT.

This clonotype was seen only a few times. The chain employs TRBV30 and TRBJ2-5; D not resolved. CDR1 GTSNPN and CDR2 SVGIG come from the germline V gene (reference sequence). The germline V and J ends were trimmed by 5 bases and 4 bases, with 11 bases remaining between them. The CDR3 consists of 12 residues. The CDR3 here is CAWAKGGETQYF. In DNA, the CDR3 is TGTGCCTGGGCAAAGGGCGGAGAGACCCAGTACTTC. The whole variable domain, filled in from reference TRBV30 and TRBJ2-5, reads SQTIHQWPATLVQPVGSPLSLECTVEGTSNPNLYWYRQAAGRGLQLLFYSVGIGQISSEVPQNLSASRPQDRQFILSSKKLLLSDSGFYLCAWAKGGETQYFGPGTRLLVL.

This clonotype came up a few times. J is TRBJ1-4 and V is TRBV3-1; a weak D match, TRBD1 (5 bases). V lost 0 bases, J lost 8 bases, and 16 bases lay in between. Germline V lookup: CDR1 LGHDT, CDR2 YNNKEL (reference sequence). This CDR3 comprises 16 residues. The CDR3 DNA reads TGTGCCAGCAGCCAAGATCGTTATCCAGGGAGCGAAAAACTGTTTTTT. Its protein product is CASSQDRYPGSEKLFF.

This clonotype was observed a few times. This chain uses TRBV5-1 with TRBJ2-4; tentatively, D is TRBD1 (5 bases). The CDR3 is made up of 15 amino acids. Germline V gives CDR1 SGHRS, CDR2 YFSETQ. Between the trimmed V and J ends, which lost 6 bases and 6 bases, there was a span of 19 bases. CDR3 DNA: TGCGCCAGCAAGCTTGGGGTGTCGCAGGGAAACATTCAGTACTTC. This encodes CASKLGVSQGNIQYF.

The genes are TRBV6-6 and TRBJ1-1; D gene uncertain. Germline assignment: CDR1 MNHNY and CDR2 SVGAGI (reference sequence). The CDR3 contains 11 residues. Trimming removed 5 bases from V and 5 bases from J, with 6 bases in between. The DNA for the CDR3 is TGTGCCAGCAGTAGCAGTACTGAAGCTTTCTTT. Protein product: CASSSSTEAFF.

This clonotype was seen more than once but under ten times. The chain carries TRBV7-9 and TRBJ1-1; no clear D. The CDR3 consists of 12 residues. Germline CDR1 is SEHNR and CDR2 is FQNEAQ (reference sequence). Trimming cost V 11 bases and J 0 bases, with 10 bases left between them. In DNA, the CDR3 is TGTGCCCCGCAGGCAATGAACACTGAAGCTTTCTTT. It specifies CAPQAMNTEAFF.

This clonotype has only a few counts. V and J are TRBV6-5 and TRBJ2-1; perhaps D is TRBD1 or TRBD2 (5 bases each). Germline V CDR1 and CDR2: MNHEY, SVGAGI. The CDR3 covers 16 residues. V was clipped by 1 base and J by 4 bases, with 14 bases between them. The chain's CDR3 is CASSYLGVEKYNEQFF. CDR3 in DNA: TGTGCCAGCAGTTACTTGGGGGTCGAGAAGTACAATGAGCAGTTCTTC.

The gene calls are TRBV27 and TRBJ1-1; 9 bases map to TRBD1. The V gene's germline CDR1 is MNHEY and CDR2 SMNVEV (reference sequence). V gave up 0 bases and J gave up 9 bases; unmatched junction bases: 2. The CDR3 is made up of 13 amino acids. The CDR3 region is CASSLSNRGQAFF. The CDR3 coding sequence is TGTGCCAGCAGTTTATCAAACAGGGGGCAAGCTTTCTTT.

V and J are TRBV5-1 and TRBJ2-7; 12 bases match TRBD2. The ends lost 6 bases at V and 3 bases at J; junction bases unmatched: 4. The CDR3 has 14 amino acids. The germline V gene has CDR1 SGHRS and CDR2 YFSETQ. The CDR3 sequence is CASTRTSGNYEQYF. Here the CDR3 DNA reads TGCGCCAGCACCAGGACTAGCGGGAACTACGAGCAGTACTTC.

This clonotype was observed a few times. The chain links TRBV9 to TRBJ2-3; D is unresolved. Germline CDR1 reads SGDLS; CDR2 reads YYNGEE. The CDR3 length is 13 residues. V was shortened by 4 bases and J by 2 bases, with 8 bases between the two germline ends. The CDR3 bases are TGTGCCAGCAGCACCCGACCCACAGATACGCAGTATTTT. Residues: CASSTRPTDTQYF. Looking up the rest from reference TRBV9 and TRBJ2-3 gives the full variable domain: DSGVTQTPKHLITATGQRVTLRCSPRSGDLSVYWYQQSLDQGLQFLIQYYNGEERAKGNILERFSAQQFPDLHSELNLSSLELGDSALYFCASSTRPTDTQYFGPGTRLTVL.

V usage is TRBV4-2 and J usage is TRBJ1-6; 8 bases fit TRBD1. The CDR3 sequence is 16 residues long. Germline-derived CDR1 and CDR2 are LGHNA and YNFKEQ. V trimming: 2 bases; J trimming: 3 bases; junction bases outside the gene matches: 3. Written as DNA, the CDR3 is TGTGCCAGCAGCCAACGACAGGGGCTCTATAATTCACCCCTCCACTTT. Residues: CASSQRQGLYNSPLHF.

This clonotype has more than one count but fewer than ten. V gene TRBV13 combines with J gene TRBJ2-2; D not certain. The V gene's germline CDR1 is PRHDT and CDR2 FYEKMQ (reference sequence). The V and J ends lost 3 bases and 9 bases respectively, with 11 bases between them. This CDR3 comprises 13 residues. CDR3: CASSFVPVRELFF. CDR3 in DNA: TGTGCCAGCAGCTTCGTCCCCGTGAGGGAGCTGTTTTTT.

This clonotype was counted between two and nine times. Here the CDR3 reads CATSRGQGFLEKLFF. CDR3 DNA sequence: TGTGCCACCAGCAGAGGCCAAGGGTTTTTGGAAAAACTGTTTTTT. The chain combines TRBV15 with TRBJ1-4; D is ambiguous. V lost 1 base, J lost 8 bases, and 14 bases lay in between. This CDR3 spans 15 amino acids. Germline CDR1 is LNHNV and CDR2 is YYDKDF (reference sequence).

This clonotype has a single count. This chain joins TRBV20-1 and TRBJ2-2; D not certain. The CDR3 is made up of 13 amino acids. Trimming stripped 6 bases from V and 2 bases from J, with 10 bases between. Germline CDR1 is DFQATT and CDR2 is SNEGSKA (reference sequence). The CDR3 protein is CSARFDNTGELFF. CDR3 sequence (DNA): TGCAGTGCACGTTTTGACAACACCGGGGAGCTGTTTTTT.

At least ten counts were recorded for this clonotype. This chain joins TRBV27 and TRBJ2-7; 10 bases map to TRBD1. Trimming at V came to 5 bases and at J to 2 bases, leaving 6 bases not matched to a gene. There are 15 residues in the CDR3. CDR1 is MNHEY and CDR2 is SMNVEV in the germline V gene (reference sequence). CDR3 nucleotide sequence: TGTGCCAGCAGTCCGGTTGGGACAGGGGCCTACGAGCAGTACTTC. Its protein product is CASSPVGTGAYEQYF.

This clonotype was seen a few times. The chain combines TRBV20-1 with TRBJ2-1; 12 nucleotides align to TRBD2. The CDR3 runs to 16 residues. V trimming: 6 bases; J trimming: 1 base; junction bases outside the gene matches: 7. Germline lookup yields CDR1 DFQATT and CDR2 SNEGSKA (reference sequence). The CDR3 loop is CSATGLAGQSYNEQFF. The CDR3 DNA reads TGCAGTGCAACTGGACTAGCGGGACAGTCCTACAATGAGCAGTTCTTC.

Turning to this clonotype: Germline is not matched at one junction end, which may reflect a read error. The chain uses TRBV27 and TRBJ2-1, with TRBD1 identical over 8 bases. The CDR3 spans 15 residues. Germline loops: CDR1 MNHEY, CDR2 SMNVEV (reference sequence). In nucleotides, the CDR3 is TGTGCCAGCAGTCCGTGGACAGGGTCCTACAATGAGCAGCTCTTC. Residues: CASSPWTGSYNEQLF.

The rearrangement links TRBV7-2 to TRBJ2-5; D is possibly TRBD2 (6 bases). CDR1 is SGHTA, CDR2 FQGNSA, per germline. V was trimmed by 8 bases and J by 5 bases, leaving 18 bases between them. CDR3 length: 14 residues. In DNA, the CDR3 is TGTGCCAGCCGGGACTCGATTTTATTTGAGACCCAGTACTTC. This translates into CASRDSILFETQYF.

The DNA for the CDR3 is TGTGCCAGCAGTTCCACAGCGGGAGGGAGGAATGAGCAGTTCTTC. Translating it yields CASSSTAGGRNEQFF. This rearrangement joins TRBV27 to TRBJ2-1; 10 positions match TRBD2. Germline V lookup: CDR1 MNHEY, CDR2 SMNVEV (reference sequence). The CDR3 consists of 15 residues. Losses at the gene ends were 4 bases for V and 7 bases for J; bases not matched to a gene: 7.

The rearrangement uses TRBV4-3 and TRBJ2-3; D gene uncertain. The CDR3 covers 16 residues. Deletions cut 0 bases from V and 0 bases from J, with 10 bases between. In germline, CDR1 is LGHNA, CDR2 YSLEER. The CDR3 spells CASSQDGETSTDTQYF. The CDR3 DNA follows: TGCGCCAGCAGCCAAGATGGAGAGACTAGCACAGATACGCAGTATTTT.

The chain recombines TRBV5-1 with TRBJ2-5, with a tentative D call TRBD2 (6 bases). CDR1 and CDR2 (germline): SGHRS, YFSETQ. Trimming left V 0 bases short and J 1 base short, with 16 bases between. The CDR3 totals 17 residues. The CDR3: CASSLGQRVAFQETQYF. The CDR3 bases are TGCGCCAGCAGCTTGGGACAGCGGGTAGCGTTCCAAGAGACCCAGTACTTC.

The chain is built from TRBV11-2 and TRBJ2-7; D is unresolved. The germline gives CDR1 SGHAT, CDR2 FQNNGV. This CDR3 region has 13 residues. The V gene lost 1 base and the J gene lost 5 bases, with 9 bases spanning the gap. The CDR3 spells CASSLGPGHEQYF. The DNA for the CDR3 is TGTGCCAGCAGCTTAGGACCGGGCCACGAGCAGTACTTC.

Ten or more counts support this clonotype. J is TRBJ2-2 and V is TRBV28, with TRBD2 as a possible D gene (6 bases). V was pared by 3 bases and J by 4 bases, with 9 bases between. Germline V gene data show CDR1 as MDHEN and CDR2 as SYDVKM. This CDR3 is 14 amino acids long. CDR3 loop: CASSLGGATGELFF. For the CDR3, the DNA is TGTGCCAGCAGTTTGGGGGGTGCCACCGGGGAGCTGTTTTTT.